This T cell receptor beta chain was observed in a study of cytomegalovirus exposure and HLA in healthy donors. As regards this clone: Its matching antigen is unknown.

Germline V gene data show CDR1 as MNHNY and CDR2 as SVGAGI (reference sequence). Trimming stripped 7 bases from V and 4 bases from J, with 13 bases between. The CDR3 totals 13 residues. The primer mix had 60 Vbeta and 13 Jbeta primers. Clones were read by immunoSEQ multiplex PCR, and TCRdb kept only the in-frame ones, dropping some. In the table there are over 100,000 clones, more than 75% of which are singletons. These donors counted as nominally healthy when sampled, but unrecorded immune exposures were likely. Study-wide results and limits: Usually a TCR sequence was rare, but some public TCRs were found in many donors.

Material: PBMCs. The chain employs TRBV6-6 and TRBJ1-1; D gene uncertain. This clonotype originated in a woman in her fifties or sixties in good health and CMV-seropositive. The CDR3 loop is CASTRAGRTEAFF. CDR3 in DNA: TGTGCCAGCACGCGGGCGGGTCGCACTGAAGCTTTCTTT.